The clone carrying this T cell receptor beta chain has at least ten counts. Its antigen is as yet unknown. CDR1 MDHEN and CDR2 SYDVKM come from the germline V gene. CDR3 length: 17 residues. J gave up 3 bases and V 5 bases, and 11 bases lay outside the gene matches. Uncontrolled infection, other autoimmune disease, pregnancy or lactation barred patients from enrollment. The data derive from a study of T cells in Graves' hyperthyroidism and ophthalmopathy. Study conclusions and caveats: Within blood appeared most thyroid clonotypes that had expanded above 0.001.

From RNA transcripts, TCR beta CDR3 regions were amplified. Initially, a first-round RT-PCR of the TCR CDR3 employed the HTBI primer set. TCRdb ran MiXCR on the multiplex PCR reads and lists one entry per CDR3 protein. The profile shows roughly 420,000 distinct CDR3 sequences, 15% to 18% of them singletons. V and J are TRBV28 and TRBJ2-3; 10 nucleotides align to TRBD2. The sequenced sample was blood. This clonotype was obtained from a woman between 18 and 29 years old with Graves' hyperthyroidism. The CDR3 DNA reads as TGTGCCAGCAGTACCCCCCGAGCGGGAGGGCCGACAGATACGCAGTATTTT. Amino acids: CASSTPRAGGPTDTQYF. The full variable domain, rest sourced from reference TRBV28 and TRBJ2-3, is DVKVTQSSRYLVKRTGEKVFLECVQDMDHENMFWYRQDPGLGLRLIYFSYDVKMKEKGDIPEGYSVSREKKERFSLILESASTNQTSMYLCASSTPRAGGPTDTQYFGPGTRLTVL.